These 4 T cell receptor beta chains share one sample of origin, sequenced in a study of blood T cell repertoires in COVID-19. The assay was immunoSEQ multiplex PCR, and TCRdb's table has in-frame clones only and misses some. The top ten clones hold approximately 1.8% of a sample with fewer than 400,000 clones, around 92% of them seen once. Input material: peripheral blood. All receptors come from a woman aged 30 to 39 with COVID-19, enrolled during active disease.

The rearrangement links TRBV18 to TRBJ1-2; 9 bases line up with TRBD1. This CDR3 has 12 residues. J lost 11 bases, V lost 6 bases, and 7 bases had no gene match. Germline CDR1 is KGHSH and CDR2 is LQKENI. The CDR3 loop is CASSPGQGPYTF. CDR3 bases: TGTGCCAGCTCCCCGGGACAGGGCCCTTACACCTTC.

The gene calls are TRBV19 and TRBJ2-3, with 8 bases fitting TRBD1. CDR1 LNHDA and CDR2 SQIVND come from the germline V gene (reference sequence). This CDR3 has 16 amino acids. J was trimmed by 0 bases and V by 5 bases; bases with no gene match: 7. The CDR3 sequence is CASSLTGGKSTDTQYF. The DNA for the CDR3 is TGTGCCAGTAGTTTAACAGGGGGAAAGAGCACAGATACGCAGTATTTT.

The rearrangement links TRBV7-9 to TRBJ1-1; D is possibly TRBD1 (6 bases). Looked up from germline, CDR1 is SEHNR and CDR2 is FQNEAQ (reference sequence). The CDR3 has 15 residues. V lost 4 bases to trimming and J lost 1 base, with 13 bases between them. The CDR3 loop reads CASSSIPGENTEAFF. As DNA, the CDR3 is TGTGCCAGCAGCTCCATCCCAGGGGAGAACACTGAAGCTTTCTTT.

With regard to this clone: Distinct nucleotide sequences in the sample also encode this CDR3. This rearrangement joins TRBV24-1 to TRBJ1-2; D uncertain. Between the trimmed V and J ends, which lost 4 bases and 5 bases, there was a span of 7 bases. The germline V gene encodes CDR1 KGHDR and CDR2 SFDVKD. CDR3 length: 12 amino acids. In DNA form, the CDR3 reads TGTGCCACCAGTGAACCAGGATATGGCTACACCTTC. Amino acids: CATSEPGYGYTF.